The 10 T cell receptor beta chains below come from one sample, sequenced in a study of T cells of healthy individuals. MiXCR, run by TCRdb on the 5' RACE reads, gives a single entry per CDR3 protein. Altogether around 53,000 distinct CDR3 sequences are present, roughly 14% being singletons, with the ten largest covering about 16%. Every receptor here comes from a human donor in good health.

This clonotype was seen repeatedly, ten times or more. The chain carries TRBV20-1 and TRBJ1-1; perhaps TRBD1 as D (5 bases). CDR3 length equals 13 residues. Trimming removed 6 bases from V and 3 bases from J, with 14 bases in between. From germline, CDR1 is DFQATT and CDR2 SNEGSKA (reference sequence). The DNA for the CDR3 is TGCAGTGCCCGGGAGGGGCGGTACACTGAAGCTTTCTTT. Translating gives CSAREGRYTEAFF.

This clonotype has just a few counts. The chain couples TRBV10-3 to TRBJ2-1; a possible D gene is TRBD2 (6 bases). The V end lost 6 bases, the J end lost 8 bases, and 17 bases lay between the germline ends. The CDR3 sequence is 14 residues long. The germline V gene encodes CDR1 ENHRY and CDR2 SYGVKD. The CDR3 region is CAISSTGTVHEQFF. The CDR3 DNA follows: TGTGCCATCAGCTCCACCGGGACTGTCCATGAGCAGTTCTTC.

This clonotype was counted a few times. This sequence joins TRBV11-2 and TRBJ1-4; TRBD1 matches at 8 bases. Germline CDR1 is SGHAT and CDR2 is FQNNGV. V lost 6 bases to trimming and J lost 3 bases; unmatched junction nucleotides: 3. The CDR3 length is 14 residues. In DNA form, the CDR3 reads TGTGCCAGCAGGAGGACAGGGTCTAATGAAAAACTGTTTTTT. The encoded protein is CASRRTGSNEKLFF.

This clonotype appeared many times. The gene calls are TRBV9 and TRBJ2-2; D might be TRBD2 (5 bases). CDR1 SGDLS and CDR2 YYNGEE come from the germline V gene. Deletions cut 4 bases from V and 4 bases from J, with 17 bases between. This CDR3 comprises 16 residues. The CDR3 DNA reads TGTGCCAGCAGCCCCCGGGGTAGCGAGATCACCGGGGAGCTGTTTTTT. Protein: CASSPRGSEITGELFF.

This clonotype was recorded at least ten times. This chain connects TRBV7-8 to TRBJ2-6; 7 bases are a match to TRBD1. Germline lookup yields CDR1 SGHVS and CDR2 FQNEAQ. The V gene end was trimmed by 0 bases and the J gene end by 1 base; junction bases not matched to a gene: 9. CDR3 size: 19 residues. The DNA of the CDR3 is TGTGCCAGCAGCTTAGCTACGGCAGGGGGTTTATCTGGGGCCAACGTCCTGACTTTC. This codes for CASSLATAGGLSGANVLTF.

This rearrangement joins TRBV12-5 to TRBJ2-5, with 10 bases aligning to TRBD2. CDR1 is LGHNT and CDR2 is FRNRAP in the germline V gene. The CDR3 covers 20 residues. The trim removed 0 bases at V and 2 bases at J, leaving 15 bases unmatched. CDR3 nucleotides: TGTGCTAGTGGTTTGGTAGAGATGGCAGCGGGAGGGCCGGGGCAAGAGACCCAGTACTTC. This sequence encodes CASGLVEMAAGGPGQETQYF.

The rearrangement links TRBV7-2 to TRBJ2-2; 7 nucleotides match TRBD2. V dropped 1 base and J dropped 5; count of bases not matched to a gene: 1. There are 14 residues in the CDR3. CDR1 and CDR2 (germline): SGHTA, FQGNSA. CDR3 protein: CASSLERDTGELFF. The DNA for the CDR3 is TGTGCCAGCAGCTTAGAGCGGGATACCGGGGAGCTGTTTTTT.

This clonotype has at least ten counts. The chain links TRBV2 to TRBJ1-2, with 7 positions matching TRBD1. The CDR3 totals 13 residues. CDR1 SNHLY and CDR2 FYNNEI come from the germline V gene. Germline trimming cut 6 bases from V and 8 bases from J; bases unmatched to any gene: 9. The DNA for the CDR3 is TGTGCCAGCAGCCAGGGACAGCCGGCGGGCTACACCTTC. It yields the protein CASSQGQPAGYTF. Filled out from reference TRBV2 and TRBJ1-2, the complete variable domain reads EPEVTQTPSHQVTQMGQEVILRCVPISNHLYFYWYRQILGQKVEFLVSFYNNEISEKSEIFDDQFSVERPDGSNFTLKIRSTKLEDSAMYFCASSQGQPAGYTFGSGTRLTVV.

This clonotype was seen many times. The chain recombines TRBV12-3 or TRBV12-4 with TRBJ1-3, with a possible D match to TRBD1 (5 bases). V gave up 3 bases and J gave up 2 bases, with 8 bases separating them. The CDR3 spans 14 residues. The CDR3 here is CASSFPGAGNTIYF. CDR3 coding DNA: TGTGCCAGCAGTTTCCCGGGGGCTGGAAACACCATATATTTT.

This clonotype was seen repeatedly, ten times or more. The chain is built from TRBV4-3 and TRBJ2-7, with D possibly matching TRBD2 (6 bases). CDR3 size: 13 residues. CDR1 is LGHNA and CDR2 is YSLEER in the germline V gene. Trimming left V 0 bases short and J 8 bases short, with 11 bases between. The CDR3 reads CASSQDSGDKQYF. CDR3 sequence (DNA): TGCGCCAGCAGCCAAGATTCGGGGGATAAGCAGTACTTC.